This TCR beta chain was recorded in a study of blood T cell repertoires in COVID-19 (dated by TCRdb to the early 2020s). The study in broad terms: Samples covering the acute and convalescent phases of COVID-19 were provided by collaborators in the United States, Italy and Spain. Nearly every sample came with metadata listing a de-identified subject ID, COVID-19 status, age in years and sex. A freely available public database, intended as a resource for researchers studying the immune response to SARS-CoV-2, is where the repertoires were released. The material from the prospective study consisted of cDNA or gDNA derived from T cells, B-cell-depleted T cells, or PBMCs. HLA class I and class II types, where available, came from metadata supplied by the sample provider rather than from assay-based typing. The dataset comprised deeply sampled blood TCRbeta repertoires from subjects exposed to, actively infected with, or recovered from COVID-19. The samples were drawn from two sources: the first 160 participants of the ongoing ImmuneRACE study, and 1,254 subjects contributed by 6 global collaborators. On the study overall, not on this receptor specifically: How much clinical and demographic metadata was included differed by source and by participant, and the metadata was provided uncurated.

TCRbeta CDR3 regions were amplified from genomic DNA using the immunoSEQ Assay, a bias-controlled multiplex PCR. Regarding the original processing steps: Within the assay, amplification of reference gene primers was used to estimate how many nucleated cells each sample contained. Sequence reads were collapsed and filtered to measure the absolute abundance of every unique TCRbeta CDR3 rearrangement. For each sample, productive Simpson clonality was calculated as the square root of Simpson's diversity index over productive rearrangements. The clones in this table, taken by TCRdb from immuneACCESS, are in-frame only. Not every clone is retained; where verified, under half of the shortfall comes from an unresolved V gene, and the cause of the rest is unknown. The V and J calls and the clone size are those of that table, but D and trimming were determined from the DNA. This sample comprises some 170,000 clones, 82% of them detected only once. The top ten constitute approximately 9.1% of the sample.

Whole blood was collected in K2EDTA tubes by collaborating institutions according to the institutions' own protocols. For TCRbeta analysis, collaborator samples were shipped as frozen whole blood, as isolated PBMCs, or as DNA extracted from either sample type. The cysteine opens and the phenylalanine closes a CDR3 of 15 amino acids. Of all the DNA, just the CDR3 is kept, 45 bases in frame from base 1. Trimming removed 5 bases from V and 6 bases from J; the gene matches leave 7 bases unexplained. CDR1 is given as SEHNR and CDR2 as FQNEAQ, both from the germline V gene (reference sequence). As to this clone: Its antigen is currently not known. Qualities for individual bases were not recorded, and no much larger clone is one base off.

The sequencing sample was made of peripheral blood. This receptor was obtained from a woman between 70 and 85 years old with acute or convalescent COVID-19. The chain was built from TRBV7-9 and TRBJ1-4; TRBD1 lines up with 9 middle nucleotides. In nucleotide form, the sequence is TGTGCCAGCAGCCCCAGGACAGGGGCGGATGAAAAACTGTTTTTT. This sequence encodes CASSPRTGADEKLFF.